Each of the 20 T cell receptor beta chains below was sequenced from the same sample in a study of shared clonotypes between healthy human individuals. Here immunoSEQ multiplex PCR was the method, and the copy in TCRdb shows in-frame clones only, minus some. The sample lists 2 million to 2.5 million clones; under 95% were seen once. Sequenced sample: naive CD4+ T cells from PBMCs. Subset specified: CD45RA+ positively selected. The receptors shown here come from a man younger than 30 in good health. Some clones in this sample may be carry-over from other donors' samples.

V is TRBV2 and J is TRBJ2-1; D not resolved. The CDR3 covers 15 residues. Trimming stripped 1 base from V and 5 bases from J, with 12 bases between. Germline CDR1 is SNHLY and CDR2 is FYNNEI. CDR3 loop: CASSEVSRVNNEQFF. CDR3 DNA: TGTGCCAGCAGTGAAGTTTCCAGAGTAAACAATGAGCAGTTCTTC.

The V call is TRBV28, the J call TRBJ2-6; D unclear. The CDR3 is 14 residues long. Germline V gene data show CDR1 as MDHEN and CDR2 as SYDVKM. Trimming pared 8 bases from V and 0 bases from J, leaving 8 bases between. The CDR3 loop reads CASATPSGANVLTF. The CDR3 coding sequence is TGTGCCAGCGCTACTCCCTCTGGGGCCAACGTCCTGACTTTC.

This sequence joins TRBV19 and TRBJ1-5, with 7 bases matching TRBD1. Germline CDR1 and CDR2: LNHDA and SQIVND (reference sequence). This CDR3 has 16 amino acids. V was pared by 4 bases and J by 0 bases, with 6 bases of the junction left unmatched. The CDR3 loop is CASSSHGTDSNQPQHF. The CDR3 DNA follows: TGTGCCAGTAGTAGCCACGGGACAGATAGCAATCAGCCCCAGCATTTT.

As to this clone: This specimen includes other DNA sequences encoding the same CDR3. The DNA for the CDR3 is TGCGCCAGCAGCTCTTCACACGAGCAGTACTTC. This encodes CASSSSHEQYF. The chain recombines TRBV5-1 with TRBJ2-7; D is ambiguous. The CDR3 runs 11 residues. The germline gives CDR1 SGHRS, CDR2 YFSETQ. V was pared by 3 bases and J by 5 bases, with 6 bases between.

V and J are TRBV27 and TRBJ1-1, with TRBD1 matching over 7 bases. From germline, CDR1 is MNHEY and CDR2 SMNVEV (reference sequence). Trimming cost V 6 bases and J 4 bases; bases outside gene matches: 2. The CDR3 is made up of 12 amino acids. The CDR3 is CASRTGPTEAFF. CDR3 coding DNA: TGTGCCAGCAGGACAGGGCCCACTGAAGCTTTCTTT.

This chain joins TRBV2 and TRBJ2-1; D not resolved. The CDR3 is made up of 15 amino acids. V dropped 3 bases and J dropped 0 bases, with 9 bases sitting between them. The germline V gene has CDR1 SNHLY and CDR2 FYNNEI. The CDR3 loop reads CASSDAETSYNEQFF. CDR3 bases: TGTGCCAGCAGTGACGCCGAGACCTCCTACAATGAGCAGTTCTTC. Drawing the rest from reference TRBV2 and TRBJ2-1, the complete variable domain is EPEVTQTPSHQVTQMGQEVILRCVPISNHLYFYWYRQILGQKVEFLVSFYNNEISEKSEIFDDQFSVERPDGSNFTLKIRSTKLEDSAMYFCASSDAETSYNEQFFGPGTRLTVL.

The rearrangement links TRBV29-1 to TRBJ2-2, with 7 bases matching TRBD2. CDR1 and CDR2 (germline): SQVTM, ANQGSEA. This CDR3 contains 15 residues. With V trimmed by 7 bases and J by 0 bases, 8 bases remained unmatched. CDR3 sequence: CSAIILAPNTGELFF. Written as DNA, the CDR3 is TGCAGCGCTATTATACTAGCGCCGAACACCGGGGAGCTGTTTTTT.

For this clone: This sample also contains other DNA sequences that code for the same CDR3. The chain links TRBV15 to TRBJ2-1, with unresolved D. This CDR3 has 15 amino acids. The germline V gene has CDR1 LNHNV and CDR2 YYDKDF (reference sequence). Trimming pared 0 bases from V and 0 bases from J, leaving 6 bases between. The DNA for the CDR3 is TGTGCCACCAGCAGAGACGGGCGCTCCTACAATGAGCAGTTCTTC. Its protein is CATSRDGRSYNEQFF.

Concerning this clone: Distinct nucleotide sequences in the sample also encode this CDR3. CDR3 coding DNA: TGTGCCAGCAGTGTAGGGGGATCTAATCAGCCCCAGCATTTT. Encoded protein: CASSVGGSNQPQHF. The chain has TRBV2 and TRBJ1-5, with a weak D call TRBD1 (6 bases). Trimming cost V 4 bases and J 4 bases, with 11 bases left between them. The germline gives CDR1 SNHLY, CDR2 FYNNEI. The CDR3 is made up of 14 amino acids.

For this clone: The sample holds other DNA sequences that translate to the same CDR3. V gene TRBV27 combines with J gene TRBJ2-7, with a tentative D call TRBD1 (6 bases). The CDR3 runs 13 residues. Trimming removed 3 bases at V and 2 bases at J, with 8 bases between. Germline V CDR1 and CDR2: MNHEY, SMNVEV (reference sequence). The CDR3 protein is CASSLAGAYEQYF. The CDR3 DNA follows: TGTGCCAGCAGTTTGGCAGGGGCCTACGAGCAGTACTTC.

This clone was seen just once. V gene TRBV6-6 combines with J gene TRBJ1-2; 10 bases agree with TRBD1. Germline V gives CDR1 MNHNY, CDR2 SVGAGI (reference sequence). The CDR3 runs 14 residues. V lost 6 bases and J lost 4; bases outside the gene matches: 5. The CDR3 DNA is TGTGCCAGCAGCTCGGGACAGGGGACCTATGGCTACACCTTC. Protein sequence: CASSSGQGTYGYTF.

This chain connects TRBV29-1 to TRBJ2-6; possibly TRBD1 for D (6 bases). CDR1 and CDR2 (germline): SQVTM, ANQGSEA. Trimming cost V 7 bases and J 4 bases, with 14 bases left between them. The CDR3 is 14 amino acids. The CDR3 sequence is CSANGDTGANVLTF. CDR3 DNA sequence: TGCAGCGCCAATGGGGACACCGGGGCCAACGTCCTGACTTTC. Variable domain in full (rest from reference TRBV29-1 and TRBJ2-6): SAVISQKPSRDICQRGTSLTIQCQVDSQVTMMFWYRQQPGQSLTLIATANQGSEATYESGFVIDKFPISRPNLTFSTLTVSNMSPEDSSIYLCSANGDTGANVLTFGAGSRLTVL.

CDR3 in DNA: TGTGCCATCAGTGAGGGCCCTAGCGGGGGAAACAATGAGCAGTTCTTC. Translation: CAISEGPSGGNNEQFF. The rearrangement uses TRBV10-3 and TRBJ2-1, with 10 nucleotides matching TRBD2. V gave up 2 bases and J gave up 5 bases; unmatched junction bases: 6. This CDR3 contains 16 residues. Germline V gene lookup returns CDR1 ENHRY and CDR2 SYGVKD.

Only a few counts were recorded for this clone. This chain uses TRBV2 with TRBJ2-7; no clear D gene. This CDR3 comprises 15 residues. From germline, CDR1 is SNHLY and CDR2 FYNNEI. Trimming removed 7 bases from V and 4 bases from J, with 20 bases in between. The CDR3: CASNPYRPQGYEQYF. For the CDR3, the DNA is TGTGCCAGCAACCCCTACCGCCCCCAAGGTTACGAGCAGTACTTC. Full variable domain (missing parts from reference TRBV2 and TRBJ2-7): EPEVTQTPSHQVTQMGQEVILRCVPISNHLYFYWYRQILGQKVEFLVSFYNNEISEKSEIFDDQFSVERPDGSNFTLKIRSTKLEDSAMYFCASNPYRPQGYEQYFGPGTRLTVT.

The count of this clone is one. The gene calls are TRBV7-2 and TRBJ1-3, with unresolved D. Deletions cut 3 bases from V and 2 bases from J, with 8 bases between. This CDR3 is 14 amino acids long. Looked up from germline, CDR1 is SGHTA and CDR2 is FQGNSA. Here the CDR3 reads CASSFGITGNTIYF. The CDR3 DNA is TGTGCCAGCAGCTTTGGGATAACTGGAAACACCATATATTTT.

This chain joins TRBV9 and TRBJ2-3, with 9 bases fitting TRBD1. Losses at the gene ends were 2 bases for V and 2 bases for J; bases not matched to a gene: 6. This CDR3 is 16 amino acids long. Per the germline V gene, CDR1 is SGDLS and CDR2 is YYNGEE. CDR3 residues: CASSVAGTGSTDTQYF. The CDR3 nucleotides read TGTGCCAGCAGCGTGGCCGGGACAGGGTCCACAGATACGCAGTATTTT.

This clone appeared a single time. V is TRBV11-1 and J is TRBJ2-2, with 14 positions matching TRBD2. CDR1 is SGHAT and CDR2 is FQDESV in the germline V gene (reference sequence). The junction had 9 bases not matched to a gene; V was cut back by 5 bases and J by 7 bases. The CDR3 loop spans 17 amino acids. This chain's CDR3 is CASSSAGTSGSSGELFF. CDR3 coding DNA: TGTGCCAGCAGCAGCGCCGGGACTAGCGGGAGCAGCGGGGAGCTGTTTTTT.

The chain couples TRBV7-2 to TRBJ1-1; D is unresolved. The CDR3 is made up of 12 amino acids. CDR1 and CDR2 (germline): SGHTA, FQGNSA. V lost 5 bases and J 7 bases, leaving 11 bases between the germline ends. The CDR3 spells CASSPYTREAFF. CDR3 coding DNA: TGTGCCAGCAGCCCGTACACCCGTGAAGCTTTCTTT.

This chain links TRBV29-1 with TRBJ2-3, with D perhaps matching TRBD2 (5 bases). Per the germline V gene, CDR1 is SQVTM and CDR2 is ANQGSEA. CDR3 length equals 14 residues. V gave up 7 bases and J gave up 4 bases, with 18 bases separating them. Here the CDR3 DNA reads TGCAGCGGCTACCGGGATGCGAAATCAGATACGCAGTATTTT. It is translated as CSGYRDAKSDTQYF.

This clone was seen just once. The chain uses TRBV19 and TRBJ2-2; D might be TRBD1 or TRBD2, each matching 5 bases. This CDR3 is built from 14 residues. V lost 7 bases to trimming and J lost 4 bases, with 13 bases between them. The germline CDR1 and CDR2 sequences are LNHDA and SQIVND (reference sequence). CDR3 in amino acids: CASIGEFGTGELFF. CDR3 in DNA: TGTGCCAGTATAGGGGAGTTCGGCACCGGGGAGCTGTTTTTT.